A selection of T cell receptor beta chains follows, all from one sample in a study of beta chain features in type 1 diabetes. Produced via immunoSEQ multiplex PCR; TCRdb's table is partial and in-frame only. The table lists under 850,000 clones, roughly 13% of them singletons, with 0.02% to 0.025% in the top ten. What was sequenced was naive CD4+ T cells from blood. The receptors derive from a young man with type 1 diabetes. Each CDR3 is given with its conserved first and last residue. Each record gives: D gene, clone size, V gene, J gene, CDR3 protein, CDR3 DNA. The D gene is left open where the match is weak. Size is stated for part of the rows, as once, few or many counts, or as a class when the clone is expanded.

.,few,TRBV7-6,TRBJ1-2,CASSSWDATHYGYTF,TGTGCCAGCAGCTCCTGGGACGCGACTCACTATGGCTACACCTTC
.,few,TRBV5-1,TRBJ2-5,CASSLARPMYQETQYF,TGCGCCAGCAGCTTGGCAAGGCCGATGTACCAAGAGACCCAGTACTTC
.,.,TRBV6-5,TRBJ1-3,CASSYRRAASGNTIYF,TGTGCCAGCAGTTACCGGAGGGCAGCCTCTGGAAACACCATATATTTT
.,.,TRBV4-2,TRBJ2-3,CASSQDVGVAQYF,TGTGCCAGCAGCCAAGATGTAGGGGTAGCGCAGTATTTT
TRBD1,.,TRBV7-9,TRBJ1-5,CASSFGTGYNQPQHF,TGTGCCAGCAGCTTTGGGACAGGCTACAATCAGCCCCAGCATTTT
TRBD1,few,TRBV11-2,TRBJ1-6,CASSVGQGNSPLHF,TGTGCCAGCAGCGTAGGACAGGGGAATTCACCCCTCCACTTT
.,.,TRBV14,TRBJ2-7,CASSQVREQYF,TGTGCCAGCAGCCAAGTTCGGGAGCAGTACTTC
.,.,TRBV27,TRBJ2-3,CASSLSSIRGDTQYF,TGTGCCAGCAGTTTATCGAGTATACGCGGAGATACGCAGTATTTT
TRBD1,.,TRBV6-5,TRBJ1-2,CASSWTGPNGYTF,TGTGCCAGCAGTTGGACAGGGCCAAATGGCTACACCTTC
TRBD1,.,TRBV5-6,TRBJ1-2,CASSWSPGTGSGYTF,TGTGCCAGCAGCTGGTCCCCCGGGACAGGGAGTGGCTACACCTTC
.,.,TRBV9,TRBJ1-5,CASSVDGGGPQHF,TGTGCCAGCAGCGTAGATGGGGGAGGGCCCCAGCATTTT
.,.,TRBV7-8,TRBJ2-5,CATRGELTQYF,TGTGCTACCCGTGGGGAATTGACCCAGTACTTC
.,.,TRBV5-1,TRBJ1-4,CASSPQAGVDEKLFF,TGCGCCAGCAGCCCCCAGGCAGGGGTGGATGAAAAACTGTTTTTT
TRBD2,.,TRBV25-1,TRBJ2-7,CASSEGGAYEQYF,TGTGCCAGCAGTGAAGGGGGGGCCTACGAGCAGTACTTC
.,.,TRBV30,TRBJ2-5,CAWSVGARVETQYF,TGTGCCTGGAGTGTAGGGGCGAGGGTAGAGACCCAGTACTTC
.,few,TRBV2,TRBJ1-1,CASSERGPNTEAFF,TGTGCCAGCAGTGAAAGGGGCCCCAACACTGAAGCTTTCTTT
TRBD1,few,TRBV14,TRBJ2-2,CASSRTGGSTGELFF,TGTGCCAGCAGCCGTACAGGGGGCAGCACCGGGGAGCTGTTTTTT
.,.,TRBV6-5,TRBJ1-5,CASSYGQGNQPQHF,TGTGCCAGCAGTTACGGGCAGGGAAATCAGCCCCAGCATTTT
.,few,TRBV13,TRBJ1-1,CASSIFNTEAFF,TGTGCCAGCAGCATCTTTAACACTGAAGCTTTCTTT
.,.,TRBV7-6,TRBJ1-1,CASSLSVNTEAFF,TGTGCCAGCAGCTTATCGGTGAACACTGAAGCTTTCTTT
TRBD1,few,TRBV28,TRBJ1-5,CASSEDRVRQPQHF,TGTGCCAGCAGCGAAGACAGGGTTCGACAGCCCCAGCATTTT
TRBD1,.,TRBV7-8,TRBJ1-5,CASSLVGGTDNQPQHF,TGTGCCAGCAGCTTAGTAGGAGGGACAGACAATCAGCCCCAGCATTTT
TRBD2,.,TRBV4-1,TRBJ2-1,CASSPGLAGDPLQFF,TGCGCCAGCAGCCCAGGACTAGCGGGGGACCCCTTGCAGTTCTTC
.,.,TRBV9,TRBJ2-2,CASSGTGIGAGELFF,TGTGCCAGCAGCGGTACAGGGATCGGTGCCGGGGAGCTGTTTTTT
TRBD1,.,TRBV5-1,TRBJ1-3,CASSLGQGENTIYF,TGCGCCAGCAGCTTGGGACAGGGCGAAAACACCATATATTTT
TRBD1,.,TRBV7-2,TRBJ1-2,CASSLVQGPKGYTF,TGTGCCAGCAGCTTAGTACAGGGGCCTAAAGGCTACACCTTC
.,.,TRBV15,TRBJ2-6,CASRGSGANVLTF,TGTGCCAGTCGAGGCTCTGGGGCCAACGTCCTGACTTTC
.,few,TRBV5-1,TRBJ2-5,CASRRGHEETQYF,TGCGCCAGTCGCCGGGGGCATGAGGAGACCCAGTACTTC
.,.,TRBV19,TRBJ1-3,CASGISSGNTIYF,TGTGCCAGTGGGATAAGCTCTGGAAACACCATATATTTT
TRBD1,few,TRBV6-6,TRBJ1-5,CASSRGQNNQPQHF,TGTGCCAGCAGCAGGGGACAGAATAATCAGCCCCAGCATTTT
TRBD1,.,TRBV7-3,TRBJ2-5,CASSLNGQGVETQYF,TGTGCCAGCAGCTTAAATGGACAGGGGGTAGAGACCCAGTACTTC